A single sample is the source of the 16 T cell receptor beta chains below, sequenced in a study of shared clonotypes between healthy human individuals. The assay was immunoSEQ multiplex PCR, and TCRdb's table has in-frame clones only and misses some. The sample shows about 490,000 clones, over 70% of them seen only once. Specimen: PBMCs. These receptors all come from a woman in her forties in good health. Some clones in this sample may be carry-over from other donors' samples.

This chain's CDR3 is CASSLGGRSTGELFF. CDR3 coding DNA: TGCGCCAGCAGCTTGGGCGGGAGGAGCACCGGGGAGCTGTTTTTT. The chain couples TRBV5-1 to TRBJ2-2; TRBD2 matches at 8 bases. CDR1 is SGHRS, CDR2 YFSETQ, per germline. J lost 4 bases, V lost 0 bases, and 2 bases had no gene match. This CDR3 is 15 amino acids long. Full variable domain (outside the CDR3, taken from reference TRBV5-1 and TRBJ2-2): KAGVTQTPRYLIKTRGQQVTLSCSPISGHRSVSWYQQTPGQGLQFLFEYFSETQRNKGNFPGRFSGRQFSNSRSEMNVSTLELGDSALYLCASSLGGRSTGELFFGEGSRLTVL.

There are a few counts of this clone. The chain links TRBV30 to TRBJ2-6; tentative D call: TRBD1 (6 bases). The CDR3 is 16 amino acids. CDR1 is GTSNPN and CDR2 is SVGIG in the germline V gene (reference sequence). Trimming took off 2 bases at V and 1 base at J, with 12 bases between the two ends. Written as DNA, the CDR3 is TGTGCCTGGAGTCCAAAAAGGGGGTCTGGGGCCAACGTCCTGACTTTC. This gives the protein CAWSPKRGSGANVLTF.

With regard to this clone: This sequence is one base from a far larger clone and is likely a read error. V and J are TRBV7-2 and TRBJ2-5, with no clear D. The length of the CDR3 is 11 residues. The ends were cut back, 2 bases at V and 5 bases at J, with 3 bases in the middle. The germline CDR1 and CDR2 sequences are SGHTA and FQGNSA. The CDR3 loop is CASSLYETQYF. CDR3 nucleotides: TGTGCCAGCAGCTTATATGAGACCCAGTACTTC. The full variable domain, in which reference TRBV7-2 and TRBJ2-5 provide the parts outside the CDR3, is GAGVSQSPSNKVTEKGKDVELRCDPISGHTALYWYRQSLGQGLEFLIYFQGNSAPDKSGLPSDRFSAERTGGSVSTLTIQRTQQEDSAVYLCASSLYETQYFGPGTRLLVL.

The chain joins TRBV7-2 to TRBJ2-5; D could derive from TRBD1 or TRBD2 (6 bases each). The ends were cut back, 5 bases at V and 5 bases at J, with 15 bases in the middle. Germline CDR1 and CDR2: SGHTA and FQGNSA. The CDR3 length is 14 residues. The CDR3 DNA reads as TGTGCCAGCAGCCTAAGGGGGGTGTCTGAGACCCAGTACTTC. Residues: CASSLRGVSETQYF.

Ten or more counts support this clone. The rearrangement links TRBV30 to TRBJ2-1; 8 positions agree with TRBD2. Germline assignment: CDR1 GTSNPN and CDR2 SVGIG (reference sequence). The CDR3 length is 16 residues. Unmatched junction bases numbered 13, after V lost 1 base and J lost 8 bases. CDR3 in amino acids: CAWSEFGLARSDEQFF. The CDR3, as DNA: TGTGCCTGGAGTGAATTCGGACTAGCAAGGAGCGATGAGCAGTTCTTC.

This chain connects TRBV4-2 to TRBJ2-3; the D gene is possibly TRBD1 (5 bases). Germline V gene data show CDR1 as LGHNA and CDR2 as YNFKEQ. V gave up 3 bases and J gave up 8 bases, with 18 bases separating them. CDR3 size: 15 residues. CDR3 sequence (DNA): TGTGCCAGCAGCCAGGTTGAATGGACATCAGGTACGCAGTATTTT. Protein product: CASSQVEWTSGTQYF.

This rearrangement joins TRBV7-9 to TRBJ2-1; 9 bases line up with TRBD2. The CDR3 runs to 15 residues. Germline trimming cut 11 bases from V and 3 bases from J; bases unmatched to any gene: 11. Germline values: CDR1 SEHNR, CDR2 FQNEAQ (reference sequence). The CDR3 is CALGRGREGYNEQFF. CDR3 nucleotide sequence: TGTGCCCTAGGACGGGGGCGGGAGGGCTACAATGAGCAGTTCTTC.

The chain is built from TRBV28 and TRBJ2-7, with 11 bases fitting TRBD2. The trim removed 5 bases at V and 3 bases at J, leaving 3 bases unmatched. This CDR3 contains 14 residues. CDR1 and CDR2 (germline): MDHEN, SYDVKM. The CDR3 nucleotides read TGTGCCAGCAGTATGACTAGCGGGATCTACGAGCAGTACTTC. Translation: CASSMTSGIYEQYF. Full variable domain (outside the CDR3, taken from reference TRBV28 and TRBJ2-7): DVKVTQSSRYLVKRTGEKVFLECVQDMDHENMFWYRQDPGLGLRLIYFSYDVKMKEKGDIPEGYSVSREKKERFSLILESASTNQTSMYLCASSMTSGIYEQYFGPGTRLTVT.

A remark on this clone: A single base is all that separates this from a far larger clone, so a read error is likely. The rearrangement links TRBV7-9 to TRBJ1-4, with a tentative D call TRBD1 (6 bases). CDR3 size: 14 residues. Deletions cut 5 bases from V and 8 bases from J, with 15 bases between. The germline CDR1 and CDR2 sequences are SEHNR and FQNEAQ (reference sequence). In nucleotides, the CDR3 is TGTGCCAGCAGCCTGTTGACAGGTCAGGAAAAACTGTTTTTT. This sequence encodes CASSLLTGQEKLFF.

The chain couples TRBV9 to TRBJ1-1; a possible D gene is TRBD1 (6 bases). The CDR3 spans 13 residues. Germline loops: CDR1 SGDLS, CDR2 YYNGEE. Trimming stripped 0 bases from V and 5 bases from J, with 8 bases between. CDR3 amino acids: CASSVGGQTEAFF. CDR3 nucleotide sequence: TGTGCCAGCAGCGTAGGAGGACAGACTGAAGCTTTCTTT.

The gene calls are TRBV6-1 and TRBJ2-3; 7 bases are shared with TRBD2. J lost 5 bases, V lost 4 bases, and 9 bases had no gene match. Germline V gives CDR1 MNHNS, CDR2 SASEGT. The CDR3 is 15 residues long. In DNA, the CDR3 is TGTGCCAGCAGTGTTTCTAGCGGACCTTTAGATACGCAGTATTTT. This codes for CASSVSSGPLDTQYF.

The CDR3 DNA sequence: TGTGCCAGCAGTTTTATAACAGGGGGCGTTGGATCTGAAGCTTTCTTT. This sequence encodes CASSFITGGVGSEAFF. This chain links TRBV27 with TRBJ1-1, with TRBD1 matching 9 bases. The CDR3 loop spans 16 amino acids. V was pared by 3 bases and J by 6 bases, with 11 bases of the junction left unmatched. Per germline, CDR1 MNHEY and CDR2 SMNVEV (reference sequence).

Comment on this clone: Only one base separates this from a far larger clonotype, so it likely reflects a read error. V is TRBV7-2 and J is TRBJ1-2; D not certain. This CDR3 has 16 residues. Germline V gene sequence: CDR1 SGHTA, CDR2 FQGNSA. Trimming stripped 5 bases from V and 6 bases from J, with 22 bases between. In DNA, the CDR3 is TGTGCCAGCAGCCAATTTACCCCCAGGCGGGGAGATGGCTACACCTTC. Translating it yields CASSQFTPRRGDGYTF. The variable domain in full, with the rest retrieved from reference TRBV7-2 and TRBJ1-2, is GAGVSQSPSNKVTEKGKDVELRCDPISGHTALYWYRQSLGQGLEFLIYFQGNSAPDKSGLPSDRFSAERTGGSVSTLTIQRTQQEDSAVYLCASSQFTPRRGDGYTFGSGTRLTVV.

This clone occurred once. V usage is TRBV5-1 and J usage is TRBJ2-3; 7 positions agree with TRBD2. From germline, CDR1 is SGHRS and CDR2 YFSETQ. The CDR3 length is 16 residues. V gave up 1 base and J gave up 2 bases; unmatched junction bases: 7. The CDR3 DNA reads TGCGCCAGCAGCTTGTCTGGCGGGAGTGTCACAGATACGCAGTATTTT. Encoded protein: CASSLSGGSVTDTQYF.

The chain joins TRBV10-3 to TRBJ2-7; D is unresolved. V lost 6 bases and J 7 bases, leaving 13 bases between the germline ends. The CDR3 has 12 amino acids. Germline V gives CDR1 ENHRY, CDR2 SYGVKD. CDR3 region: CAISSPVGEQYF. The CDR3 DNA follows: TGTGCCATCAGCTCCCCTGTTGGAGAGCAGTACTTC.

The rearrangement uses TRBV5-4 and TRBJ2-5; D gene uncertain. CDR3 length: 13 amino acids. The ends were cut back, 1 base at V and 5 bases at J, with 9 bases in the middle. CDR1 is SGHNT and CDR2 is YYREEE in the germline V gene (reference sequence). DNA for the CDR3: TGTGCCAGCAGCTTGTCCCCGATGGAGACCCAGTACTTC. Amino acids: CASSLSPMETQYF. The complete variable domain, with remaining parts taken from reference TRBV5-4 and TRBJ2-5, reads ETGVTQSPTHLIKTRGQQVTLRCSSQSGHNTVSWYQQALGQGPQFIFQYYREEENGRGNFPPRFSGLQFPNYSSELNVNALELDDSALYLCASSLSPMETQYFGPGTRLLVL.